This T cell receptor beta chain was sequenced in a study of early T cells in non-severe SARS-CoV-2 infection. Looking at the study overall: From unsorted whole blood, bulk RNA was sequenced, and the chains remained unpaired.

Individual cDNA molecules were tagged with unique molecular identifiers. One entry per CDR3 protein results from TCRdb running MiXCR on the 5' RACE reads. The sample shows tens of thousands of distinct CDR3 sequences, approximately 13% of them seen only once. Details on this clonotype: Antigen: not known.

Study-level findings and limits: VDJdb-based matching was biased toward anti-spike CD8 responses and missed private and CD4 specificities.

This TCR was recovered from an adult who was a healthcare worker with PCR-confirmed SARS-CoV-2 infection or an uninfected control (not recorded which). Sequencing was carried out using whole blood.

CDR3 amino acids: CASSISGTVGTNTGELFF. The CDR3 DNA reads as TGTGCCAGTAGTATCTCAGGGACGGTTGGTACGAACACCGGGGAGCTGTTTTTT. This chain links TRBV19 with TRBJ2-2; D is perhaps TRBD1 or TRBD2 (5 bases each). Germline V gene lookup returns CDR1 LNHDA and CDR2 SQIVND (reference sequence). The CDR3 runs 18 residues. Trimming pared 3 bases from V and 0 bases from J, leaving 17 bases between.